This entry features one TCR beta chain sequence. What it binds is not known. The PCR ran on 60 Vbeta and 13 Jbeta primers. TCRdb keeps only in-frame clones here, not all; method: immunoSEQ multiplex PCR. The profile shows 210,000 or so clones, 77% of them singletons. The sample originates from a study of cytomegalovirus exposure and HLA in healthy donors. General study results and limits: In a later analysis, productive TCRs from donors in an Asian-associated ancestry cluster reportedly carried fewer N-insertions than the cohort mean.

Sequenced material: PBMCs. This clonotype was sampled from a woman in her thirties in good health and CMV-seropositive.

CDR3 in amino acids: CASSSQLAFSYEQYF. The CDR3 DNA is TGTGCCAGCAGCTCCCAACTAGCCTTCTCCTACGAGCAGTACTTC. The chain links TRBV5-4 to TRBJ2-7; TRBD2 might be the D (6 bases). Germline V gene sequence: CDR1 SGHNT, CDR2 YYREEE (reference sequence). This CDR3 spans 15 amino acids. V was shortened by 3 bases and J by 0 bases, with 13 bases between the two germline ends.